The rows below give T cell receptor beta chains drawn from one sample of a study of blood T cell repertoires in COVID-19. Here immunoSEQ multiplex PCR was the method, and the copy in TCRdb shows in-frame clones only, minus some. This sample carries approximately 150,000 clones, about 86% of them seen once, and the ten largest clones take over 1.5%. Material: peripheral blood. The receptors originated from a woman between 55 and 75 years old with acute or convalescent COVID-19. Each CDR3 is given with its conserved first and last residue. A D gene is named only where the DNA matches it firmly. Size values are once, few and many counts, or a class for expanded clones, and some rows have none.

V: TRBV3-1/TRBV3-2
size: -
D: -
J: TRBJ2-1
CDR3: CASSQKTYNEQFF
DNA: TGTGCCAGCAGCCAGAAGACTTACAATGAGCAGTTCTTC

V: TRBV6-5
size: -
D: TRBD2
J: TRBJ2-1
CDR3: CASSYSGRGGPNEQFF
DNA: TGTGCCAGCAGTTACTCGGGGCGGGGGGGCCCCAATGAGCAGTTCTTC

V: TRBV27
size: -
D: -
J: TRBJ1-3
CDR3: CASSLSQLRPGKGNTIYF
DNA: TGTGCCAGCAGTTTATCACAACTAAGGCCCGGGAAGGGAAACACCATATATTTT

V: TRBV3-1/TRBV3-2
size: -
D: TRBD1
J: TRBJ1-4
CDR3: CASSHARQGGEKLFF
DNA: TGTGCCAGCAGCCATGCGAGACAGGGGGGTGAAAAACTGTTTTTT

V: TRBV4-3
size: -
D: TRBD1
J: TRBJ1-2
CDR3: CASSLNAGTVYGYTF
DNA: TGCGCCAGCAGCCTAAACGCCGGGACAGTCTATGGCTACACCTTC

V: TRBV24-1
size: once
D: -
J: TRBJ1-5
CDR3: CATGQTYSNQPQHF
DNA: TGTGCCACCGGACAAACCTATAGCAATCAGCCCCAGCATTTT

V: TRBV11-3
size: -
D: TRBD1
J: TRBJ1-3
CDR3: CASSLGQSSGGNTIYF
DNA: TGTGCCAGCAGCTTGGGACAGTCCAGCGGTGGAAACACCATATATTTT

V: TRBV7-2
size: -
D: -
J: TRBJ2-3
CDR3: CASSSSRISTDTQYF
DNA: TGTGCCAGCAGCTCCTCTAGAATTAGCACAGATACGCAGTATTTT

V: TRBV4-2
size: -
D: -
J: TRBJ1-5
CDR3: CASSQDPIPGDQPQHF
DNA: TGTGCCAGCAGCCAAGATCCAATCCCAGGCGATCAGCCCCAGCATTTT

V: TRBV6-1
size: -
D: TRBD1
J: TRBJ1-6
CDR3: CASSRDRANSPLHF
DNA: TGTGCCAGCAGCCGTGACAGGGCAAATTCACCCCTCCACTTT

V: TRBV28
size: -
D: -
J: TRBJ2-7
CDR3: CASSLFGQSYEQYF
DNA: TGTGCCAGCAGTTTATTCGGACAGTCCTACGAGCAGTACTTC

V: TRBV7-2
size: -
D: TRBD1
J: TRBJ2-1
CDR3: CASSKTGMGPYEQFF
DNA: TGTGCCAGCAGCAAGACAGGGATGGGCCCCTATGAGCAGTTCTTC

V: TRBV5-6
size: once
D: -
J: TRBJ2-2
CDR3: CASSLVYKNTGELFF
DNA: TGTGCCAGCAGCTTGGTTTACAAAAACACCGGGGAGCTGTTTTTT

V: TRBV28
size: -
D: TRBD1
J: TRBJ1-2
CDR3: CASSLDRVGEGYTF
DNA: TGTGCCAGCAGTCTCGACAGGGTCGGGGAAGGCTACACCTTC

V: TRBV7-2
size: -
D: TRBD1
J: TRBJ1-1
CDR3: CASSSDRGGTEAFF
DNA: TGTGCCAGCAGCTCCGACAGGGGAGGAACTGAAGCTTTCTTT

V: TRBV6-6
size: -
D: -
J: TRBJ1-1
CDR3: CASSLGTGHTEAFF
DNA: TGTGCCAGCAGTCTAGGGACTGGTCACACTGAAGCTTTCTTT

V: TRBV5-1
size: -
D: -
J: TRBJ1-4
CDR3: CASSRGWGENEKLFF
DNA: TGCGCCAGCAGCCGGGGATGGGGGGAGAATGAAAAACTGTTTTTT

V: TRBV4-1
size: -
D: -
J: TRBJ1-1
CDR3: CASTQGVASVDLNTEAFF
DNA: TGCGCCAGCACCCAAGGGGTAGCCTCTGTTGATTTGAACACTGAAGCTTTCTTT